This note documents a single T cell receptor beta chain sequence. V lost 0 bases and J lost 4, with 9 bases in between. The CDR3 length is 14 residues. Germline assignment: CDR1 MNHEY and CDR2 SVGAGI. As originally analysed: Nucleated cell counts were estimated from reference gene primer amplification. Generated by immunoSEQ multiplex PCR, the TCRdb table keeps only in-frame clones and is missing some. V and J calls plus clone size are reproduced from that table; the DNA served to infer D and trimming. The sample contains approximately 150,000 clones, about four fifths of which appear only once. The data belong to a study of blood T cell repertoires in COVID-19. Background on the study: Whether acute or convalescent, the COVID-19 samples came from the United States, Italy and Spain.

Sequencing used peripheral blood. The chain uses TRBV6-5 and TRBJ1-2; weak D call: TRBD1 (5 bases). The source of this sequence is an older woman with COVID-19, enrolled during active disease. The CDR3 DNA follows: TGTGCCAGCAGTTACTCGACAGAGATCTATGGCTACACCTTC. This codes for CASSYSTEIYGYTF.